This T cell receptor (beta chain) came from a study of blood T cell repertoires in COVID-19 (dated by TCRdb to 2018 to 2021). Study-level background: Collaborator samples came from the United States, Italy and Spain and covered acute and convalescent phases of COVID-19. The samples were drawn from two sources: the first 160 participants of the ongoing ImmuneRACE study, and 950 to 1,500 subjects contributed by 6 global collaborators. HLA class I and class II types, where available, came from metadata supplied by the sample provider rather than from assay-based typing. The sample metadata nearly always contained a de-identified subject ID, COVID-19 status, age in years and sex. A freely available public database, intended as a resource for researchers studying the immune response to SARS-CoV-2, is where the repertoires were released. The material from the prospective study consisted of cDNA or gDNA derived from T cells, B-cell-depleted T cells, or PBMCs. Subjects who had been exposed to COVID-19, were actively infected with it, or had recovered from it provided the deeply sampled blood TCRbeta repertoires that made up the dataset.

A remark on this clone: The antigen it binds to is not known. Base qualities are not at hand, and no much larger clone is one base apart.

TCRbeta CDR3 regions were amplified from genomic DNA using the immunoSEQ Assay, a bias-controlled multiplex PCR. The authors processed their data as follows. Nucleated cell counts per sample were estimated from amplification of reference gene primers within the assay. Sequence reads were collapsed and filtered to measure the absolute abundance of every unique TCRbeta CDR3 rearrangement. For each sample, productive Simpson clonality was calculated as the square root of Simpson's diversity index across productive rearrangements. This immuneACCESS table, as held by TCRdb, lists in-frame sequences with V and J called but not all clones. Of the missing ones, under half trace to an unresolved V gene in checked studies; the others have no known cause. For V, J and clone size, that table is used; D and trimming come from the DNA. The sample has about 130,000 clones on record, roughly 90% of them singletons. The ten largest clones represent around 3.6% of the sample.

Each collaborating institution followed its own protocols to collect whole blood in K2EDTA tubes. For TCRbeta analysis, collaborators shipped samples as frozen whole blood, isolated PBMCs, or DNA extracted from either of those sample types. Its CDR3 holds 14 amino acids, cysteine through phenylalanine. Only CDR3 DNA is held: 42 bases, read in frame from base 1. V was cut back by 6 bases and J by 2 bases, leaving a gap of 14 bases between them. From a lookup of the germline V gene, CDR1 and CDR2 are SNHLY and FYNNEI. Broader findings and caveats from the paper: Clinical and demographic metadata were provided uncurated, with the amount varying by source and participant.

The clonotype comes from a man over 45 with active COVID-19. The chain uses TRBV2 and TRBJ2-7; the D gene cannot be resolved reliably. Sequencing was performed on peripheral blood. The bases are TGTGCCAGCAGGCGCGACAATTTAGCCTACGAGCAGTACTTC. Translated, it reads CASRRDNLAYEQYF.